The sequence of this T cell receptor beta chain was determined in a study of tumor-infiltrating lymphocytes in oesophageal squamous cell carcinoma. This CDR3 region has 15 residues. CDR1 MDHEN and CDR2 SYDVKM come from the germline V gene. One entry per CDR3 protein results from TCRdb running MiXCR on the PCR reads. The table shows about 10,000 distinct CDR3 sequences, with around 50% occurring only once. The gene calls are TRBV28 and TRBJ1-1; D is undetermined. The DNA end favors TRBJ2-3, so the J call may be wrong. The sample taken for sequencing was esophageal tumor tissue. The TCR sequence derives from a male donor with esophageal squamous cell carcinoma. Written as DNA, the CDR3 is TGTGCCAGCAGTTTTGGATTAGCCCGCACAGATACGCAGTATTTT. This codes for CASSFGLARTDTQYF.